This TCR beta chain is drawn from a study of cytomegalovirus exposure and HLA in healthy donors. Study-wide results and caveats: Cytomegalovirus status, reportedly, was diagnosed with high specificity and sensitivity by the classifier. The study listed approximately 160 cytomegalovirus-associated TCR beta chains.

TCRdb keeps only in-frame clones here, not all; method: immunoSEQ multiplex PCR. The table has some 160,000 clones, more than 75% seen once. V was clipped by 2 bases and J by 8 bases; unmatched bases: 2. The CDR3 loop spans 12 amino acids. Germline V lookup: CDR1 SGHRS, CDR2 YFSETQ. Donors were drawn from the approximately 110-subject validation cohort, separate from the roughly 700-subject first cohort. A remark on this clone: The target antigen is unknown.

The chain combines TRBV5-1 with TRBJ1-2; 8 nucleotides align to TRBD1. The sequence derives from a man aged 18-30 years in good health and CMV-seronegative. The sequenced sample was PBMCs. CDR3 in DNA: TGCGCCAGCAGCTTCGACAGGGGCGGCTACACCTTC. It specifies CASSFDRGGYTF.